This T cell receptor beta chain appears in the sequencing data of a study of glioma-infiltrating T cells after dendritic cell vaccination. Study background: Glioblastoma patients came from Phase I and II dendritic cell vaccination trials. At biweekly intervals, patients got three intradermal dendritic cell vaccine injections.

CDR1 and CDR2 from the germline V gene are MNHEY and SVGAGI. CDR3 length equals 12 residues. Trimming removed 4 bases at V and 5 bases at J, with 6 bases between. Only patients with spare fresh-frozen tumor and over two years of follow-up were included. Repertoires were generated with immunoSEQ multiplex PCR, while TCRdb's copy carries only in-frame clones and drops some. The repertoire consists of under 100,000 clones, with roughly 84% occurring once and the leading ten covering over 2.5%. The source was blood, collected before dendritic cell vaccination. The J gene is TRBJ2-1, the V gene TRBV6-5; the D is unclear. The sequence derives from a human donor with glioblastoma. CDR3 amino acids: CASSLLDNEQFF. CDR3 nucleotide sequence: TGTGCCAGCAGTTTACTCGACAATGAGCAGTTCTTC.